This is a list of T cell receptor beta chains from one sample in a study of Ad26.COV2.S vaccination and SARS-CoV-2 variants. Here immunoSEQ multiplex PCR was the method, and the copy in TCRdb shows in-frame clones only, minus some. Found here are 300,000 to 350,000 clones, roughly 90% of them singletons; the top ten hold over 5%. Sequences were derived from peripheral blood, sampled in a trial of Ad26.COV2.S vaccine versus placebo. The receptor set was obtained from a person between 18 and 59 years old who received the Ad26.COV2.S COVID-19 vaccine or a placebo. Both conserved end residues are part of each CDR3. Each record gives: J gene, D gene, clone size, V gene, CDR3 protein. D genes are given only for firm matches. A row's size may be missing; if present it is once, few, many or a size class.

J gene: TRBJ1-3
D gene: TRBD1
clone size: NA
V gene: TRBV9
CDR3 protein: CASSAMTGSGNTIYF

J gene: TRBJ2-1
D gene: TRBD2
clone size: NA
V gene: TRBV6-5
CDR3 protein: CASSSLTSGSTEQFF

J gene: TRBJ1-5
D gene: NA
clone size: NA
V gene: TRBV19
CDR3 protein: CASSSEMRPQHF

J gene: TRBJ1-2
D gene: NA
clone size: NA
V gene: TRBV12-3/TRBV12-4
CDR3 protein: CASSPRESYGYTF

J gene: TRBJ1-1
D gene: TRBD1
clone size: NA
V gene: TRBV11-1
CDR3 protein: CASSLGDRGDNTEAFF

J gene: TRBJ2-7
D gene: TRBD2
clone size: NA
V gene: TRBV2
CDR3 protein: CASSDSTSGWSGGASASYEQYF

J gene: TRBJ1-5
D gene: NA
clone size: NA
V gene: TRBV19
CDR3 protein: CASSIEENQPQHF

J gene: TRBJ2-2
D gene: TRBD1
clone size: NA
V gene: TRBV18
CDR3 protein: CASSEGQGTAGELFF

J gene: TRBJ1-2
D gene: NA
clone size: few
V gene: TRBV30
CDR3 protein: CAWSGRANGRFYTF

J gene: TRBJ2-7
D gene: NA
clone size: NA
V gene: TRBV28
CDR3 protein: CASSLTQGSEQYF

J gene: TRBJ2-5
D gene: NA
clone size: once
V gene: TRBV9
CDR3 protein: CASSVTRAFGETQYF

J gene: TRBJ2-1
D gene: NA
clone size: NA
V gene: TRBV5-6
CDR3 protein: CASKLQYEQFF

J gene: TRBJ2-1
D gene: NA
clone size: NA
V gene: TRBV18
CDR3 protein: CASSPRDNEQFF

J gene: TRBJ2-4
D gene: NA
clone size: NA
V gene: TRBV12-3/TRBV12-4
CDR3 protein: CASSLEGVNIQYF

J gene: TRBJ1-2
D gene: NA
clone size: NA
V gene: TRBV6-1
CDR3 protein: CASSEAPSATPYTF

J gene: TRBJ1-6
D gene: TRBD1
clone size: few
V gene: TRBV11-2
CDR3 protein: CASSLEGQGYSPLHF

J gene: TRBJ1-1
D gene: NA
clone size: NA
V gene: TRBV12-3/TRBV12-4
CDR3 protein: CASSLSGWEAFF

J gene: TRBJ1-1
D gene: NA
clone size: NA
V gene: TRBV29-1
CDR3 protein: CSVDRILVNTEAFF

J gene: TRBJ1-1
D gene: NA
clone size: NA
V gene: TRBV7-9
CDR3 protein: CASSFPRRDTEAFF

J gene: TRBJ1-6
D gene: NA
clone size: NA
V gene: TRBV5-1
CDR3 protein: CASSLESALNSPLHF

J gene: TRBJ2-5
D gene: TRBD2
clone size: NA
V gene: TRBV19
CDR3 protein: CASSLSGRAFETQYF

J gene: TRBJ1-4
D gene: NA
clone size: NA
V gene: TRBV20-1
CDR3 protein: CSAREEKLFF

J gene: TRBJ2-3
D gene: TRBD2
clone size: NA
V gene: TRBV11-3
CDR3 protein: CASSLGISGRLSTDTQYF

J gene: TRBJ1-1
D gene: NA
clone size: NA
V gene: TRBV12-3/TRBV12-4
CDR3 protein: CASRGDRNTEAFF